This TCR beta chain was captured in a study of HIV-infected patients and healthy controls. CDR1 is DFQATT and CDR2 is SNEGSKA in the germline V gene (reference sequence). The length of the CDR3 is 14 residues. The junction had 9 bases not matched to a gene; V was cut back by 3 bases and J by 9 bases. Whole blood was used without fractionation, so all unsorted peripheral T cells were included. Donors were HIV-infected adults who had not yet started antiretroviral therapy but were about to begin. cDNA was made from roughly 470 ng RNA using alpha and beta constant primers. Using multiplexing indices, alpha and beta chain libraries were generated apart by chain-specific third strand synthesis. TCRdb reprocessed the 5' RACE reads with MiXCR, giving one entry per CDR3 protein. This sample yields about 5,800 distinct CDR3 sequences, of which 10% to 13% are seen a single time; about an eighth belongs to the top ten.

This TCR derives from an adult with HIV infection. Sequencing used blood, obtained before antiretroviral therapy. The chain combines TRBV20-1 with TRBJ2-1; 9 bases line up with TRBD2. CDR3 region: CSASEQRGESEQFF. The CDR3 DNA follows: TGCAGTGCTAGTGAGCAGCGGGGGGAGAGTGAGCAGTTCTTC.